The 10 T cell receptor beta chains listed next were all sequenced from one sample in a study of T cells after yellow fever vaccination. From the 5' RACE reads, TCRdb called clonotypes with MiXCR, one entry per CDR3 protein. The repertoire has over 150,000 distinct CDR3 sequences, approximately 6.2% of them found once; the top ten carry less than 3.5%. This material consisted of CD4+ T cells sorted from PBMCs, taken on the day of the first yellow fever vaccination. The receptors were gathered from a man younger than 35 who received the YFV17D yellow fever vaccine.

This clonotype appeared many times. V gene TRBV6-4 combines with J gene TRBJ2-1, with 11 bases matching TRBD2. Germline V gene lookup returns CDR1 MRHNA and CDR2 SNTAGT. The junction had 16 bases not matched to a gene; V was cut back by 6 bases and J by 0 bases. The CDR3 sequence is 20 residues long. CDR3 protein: CASRISVSGGAYVSYNEQFF. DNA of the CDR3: TGTGCCAGCAGGATCTCAGTTAGCGGGGGGGCTTATGTCTCCTACAATGAGCAGTTCTTC.

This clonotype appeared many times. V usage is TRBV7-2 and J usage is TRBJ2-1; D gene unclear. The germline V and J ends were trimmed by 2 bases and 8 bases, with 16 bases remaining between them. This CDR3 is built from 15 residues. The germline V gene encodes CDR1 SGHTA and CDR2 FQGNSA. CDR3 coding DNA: TGTGCCAGCAGCTTACCACGCCGTCCAGGCGATGAGCAGTTCTTC. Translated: CASSLPRRPGDEQFF. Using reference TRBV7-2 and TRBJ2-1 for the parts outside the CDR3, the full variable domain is GAGVSQSPSNKVTEKGKDVELRCDPISGHTALYWYRQSLGQGLEFLIYFQGNSAPDKSGLPSDRFSAERTGGSVSTLTIQRTQQEDSAVYLCASSLPRRPGDEQFFGPGTRLTVL.

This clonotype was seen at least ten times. The CDR3 coding sequence is TGTGCCAGCAGCTTAGTCCCAGGGTATGAGCAGTTCTTC. Protein: CASSLVPGYEQFF. This chain links TRBV11-2 with TRBJ2-1, with D tentatively TRBD1 (5 bases). This CDR3 contains 13 residues. Germline V lookup: CDR1 SGHAT, CDR2 FQNNGV. V was clipped by 1 base and J by 8 bases, with 9 bases between them.

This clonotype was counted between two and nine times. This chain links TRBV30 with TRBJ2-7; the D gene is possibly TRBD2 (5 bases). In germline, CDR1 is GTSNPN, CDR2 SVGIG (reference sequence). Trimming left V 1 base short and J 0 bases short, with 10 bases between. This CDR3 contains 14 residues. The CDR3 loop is CAWSGGFDSYEQYF. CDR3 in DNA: TGTGCCTGGAGTGGCGGGTTCGACTCCTACGAGCAGTACTTC.

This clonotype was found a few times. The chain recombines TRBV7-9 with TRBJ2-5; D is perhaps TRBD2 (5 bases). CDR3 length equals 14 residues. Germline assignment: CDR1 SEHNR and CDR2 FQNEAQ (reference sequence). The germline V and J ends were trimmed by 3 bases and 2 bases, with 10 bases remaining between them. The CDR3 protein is CASSFSTGQETQYF. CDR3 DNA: TGTGCCAGCAGCTTTTCTACGGGACAAGAGACCCAGTACTTC.

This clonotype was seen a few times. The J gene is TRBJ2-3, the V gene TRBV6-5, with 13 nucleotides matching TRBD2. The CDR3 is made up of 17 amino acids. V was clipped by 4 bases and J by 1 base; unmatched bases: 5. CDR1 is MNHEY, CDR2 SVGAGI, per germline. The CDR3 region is CASSLTSGGIGTDTQYF. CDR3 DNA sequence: TGTGCCAGCAGTTTGACTAGCGGGGGGATCGGCACAGATACGCAGTATTTT.

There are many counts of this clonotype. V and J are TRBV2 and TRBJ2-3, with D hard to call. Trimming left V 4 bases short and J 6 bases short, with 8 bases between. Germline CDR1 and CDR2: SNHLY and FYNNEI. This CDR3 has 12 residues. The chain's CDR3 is CASSGGFDTQYF. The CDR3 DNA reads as TGTGCCAGCAGTGGGGGTTTCGATACGCAGTATTTT.

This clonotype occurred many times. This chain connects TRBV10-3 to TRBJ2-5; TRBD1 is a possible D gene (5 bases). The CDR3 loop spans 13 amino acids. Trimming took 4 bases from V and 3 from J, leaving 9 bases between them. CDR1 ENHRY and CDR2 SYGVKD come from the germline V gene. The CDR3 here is CAISARVEETQYF. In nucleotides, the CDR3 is TGTGCCATCAGTGCCAGGGTGGAAGAGACCCAGTACTTC.

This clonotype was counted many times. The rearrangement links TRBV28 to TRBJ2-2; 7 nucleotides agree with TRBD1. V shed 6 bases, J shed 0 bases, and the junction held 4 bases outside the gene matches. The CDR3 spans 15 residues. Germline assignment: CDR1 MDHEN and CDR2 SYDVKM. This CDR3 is CASSLDRANTGELFF. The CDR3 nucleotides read TGTGCCAGCAGCCTTGACAGGGCGAACACCGGGGAGCTGTTTTTT.

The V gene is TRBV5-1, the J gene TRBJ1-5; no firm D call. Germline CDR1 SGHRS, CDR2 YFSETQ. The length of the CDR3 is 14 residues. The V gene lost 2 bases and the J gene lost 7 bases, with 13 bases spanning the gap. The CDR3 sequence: CASSFGRNTQPQHF. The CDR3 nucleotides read TGCGCCAGCAGCTTTGGAAGGAATACCCAGCCCCAGCATTTT.